The 26 T cell receptor beta chains below come from one sample, sequenced in a study of OX40 agonist ivuxolimab in advanced cancers. Profiled with immunoSEQ multiplex PCR; TCRdb holds only in-frame clones, not every one. The data show fewer than 100,000 clones, roughly 92% seen once. The material was CD4+ or CD8+ T cells sorted from blood, obtained in a trial of the OX40 agonist ivuxolimab. The origin of the receptors is an adult with an advanced solid tumor such as melanoma, head and neck, liver or kidney cancer.

The chain carries TRBV11-3 and TRBJ2-7; TRBD1 might be the D (5 bases). Germline V lookup: CDR1 SGHNT, CDR2 YENEEA. V lost 1 base to trimming and J lost 3 bases, with 7 bases between them. This CDR3 region has 13 residues. The CDR3: CASSLAQGYEQYF. In DNA, the CDR3 is TGTGCCAGCAGCTTAGCCCAGGGCTACGAGCAGTACTTC.

The rearrangement uses TRBV5-4 and TRBJ2-7; 9 nucleotides align to TRBD2. Germline CDR1 is SGHNT and CDR2 is YYREEE (reference sequence). CDR3 size: 14 residues. Trimming removed 4 bases from V and 5 bases from J; junction bases left unmatched: 7. The CDR3 DNA reads as TGTGCCAGCAGCCCCGGCGGGGGGGCAGACGAGCAGTACTTC. Translating gives CASSPGGGADEQYF. The entire variable domain, with the rest obtained from reference TRBV5-4 and TRBJ2-7, is as follows: ETGVTQSPTHLIKTRGQQVTLRCSSQSGHNTVSWYQQALGQGPQFIFQYYREEENGRGNFPPRFSGLQFPNYSSELNVNALELDDSALYLCASSPGGGADEQYFGPGTRLTVT.

The V gene is TRBV11-2, the J gene TRBJ1-1; D may be TRBD1 (6 bases). This CDR3 has 17 residues. The germline V and J ends were trimmed by 0 bases and 2 bases, with 16 bases remaining between them. Looked up from germline, CDR1 is SGHAT and CDR2 is FQNNGV. DNA for the CDR3: TGTGCCAGCAGCTTAGATCTTTTCACAGGGCTCAACACTGAAGCTTTCTTT. Translation: CASSLDLFTGLNTEAFF.

DNA of the CDR3: TGCGCCAGCAGCTTGGATCCGGGAGCAGGGGCAGATACGCAGTATTTT. Amino acids: CASSLDPGAGADTQYF. This chain uses TRBV5-1 with TRBJ2-3; D is perhaps TRBD1 or TRBD2 (6 bases each). Trimming shortened V by 0 bases and J by 4 bases, and 15 bases separated the two germline ends. The CDR3 spans 16 residues. Germline V CDR1 and CDR2: SGHRS, YFSETQ.

V and J are TRBV6-4 and TRBJ1-2; D gene unclear. CDR3 length: 9 amino acids. Deletions cut 9 bases from V and 5 bases from J, with 4 bases between. Germline V CDR1 and CDR2: MRHNA, SNTAGT. CDR3 amino acids: CARVYGYTF. CDR3 DNA sequence: TGTGCCAGGGTTTATGGCTACACCTTC.

V and J are TRBV19 and TRBJ2-1; possible D gene TRBD1, 6 bases. The V end lost 1 base, the J end lost 4 bases, and 8 bases lay between the germline ends. Per germline, CDR1 LNHDA and CDR2 SQIVND (reference sequence). The CDR3 has 14 residues. The CDR3 here is CASSIGTAYNEQFF. The CDR3, as DNA: TGTGCCAGTAGTATAGGGACAGCGTACAATGAGCAGTTCTTC.

J is TRBJ1-6 and V is TRBV9, with D hard to call. CDR1 and CDR2 from the germline V gene are SGDLS and YYNGEE. V was pared by 0 bases and J by 0 bases, with 4 bases between. This CDR3 spans 15 amino acids. The CDR3 DNA reads TGTGCCAGCAGCGTAGAGGACTCCTATAATTCACCCCTCCACTTT. This encodes CASSVEDSYNSPLHF. The whole variable domain, filled in from reference TRBV9 and TRBJ1-6, reads DSGVTQTPKHLITATGQRVTLRCSPRSGDLSVYWYQQSLDQGLQFLIQYYNGEERAKGNILERFSAQQFPDLHSELNLSSLELGDSALYFCASSVEDSYNSPLHFGNGTRLTVT.

V usage is TRBV5-8 and J usage is TRBJ2-7, with D hard to call. Germline-derived CDR1 and CDR2 are SGHTS and YDEGEE. V was clipped by 1 base and J by 3 bases, with 5 bases between them. The CDR3 has 12 amino acids. CDR3: CASSLKRYEQYF. The CDR3 DNA reads as TGTGCCAGCAGCTTGAAGCGCTACGAGCAGTACTTC.

The V gene is TRBV27, the J gene TRBJ1-5; TRBD1 aligns across 7 bases. CDR3 length equals 17 residues. V lost 2 bases and J lost 2; bases outside the gene matches: 9. CDR1 is MNHEY and CDR2 is SMNVEV in the germline V gene (reference sequence). CDR3 loop: CASSLLGQGEGNQPQHF. Here the CDR3 DNA reads TGTGCCAGCAGTTTACTCGGCCAGGGGGAAGGCAATCAGCCCCAGCATTTT.

Written as DNA, the CDR3 is TGTGCCAGCAGCTTGGCGGAGTCTAGCGGGTACAATGAGCAGTTCTTC. Its translation: CASSLAESSGYNEQFF. This chain uses TRBV5-6 with TRBJ2-1; 8 bases map to TRBD2. After removal of 0 bases from V and 4 bases from J, the junction contained 6 bases not matched to a gene. The germline CDR1 and CDR2 sequences are SGHDT and YYEEEE. The CDR3 is 16 amino acids.

The chain joins TRBV10-2 to TRBJ1-5; D is unresolved. V was clipped by 2 bases and J by 0 bases, with 8 bases between them. The CDR3 spans 15 residues. CDR1 WSHSY and CDR2 SAAADI come from the germline V gene. This CDR3 is CASSEDGYSNQPQHF. The CDR3 nucleotides are TGCGCCAGCAGTGAGGACGGATATAGCAATCAGCCCCAGCATTTT.

The J gene is TRBJ2-7, the V gene TRBV4-3; TRBD2 is a possible D gene (5 bases). This CDR3 has 14 residues. Trimming removed 2 bases from V and 5 bases from J, with 13 bases in between. Germline CDR1 reads LGHNA; CDR2 reads YSLEER. The DNA for the CDR3 is TGCGCCAGCAGCCAATTTAACTCGCGGGACGAGCAGTACTTC. This gives the protein CASSQFNSRDEQYF.

Note on this clone: The sample holds other DNA sequences that translate to the same CDR3. The J gene is TRBJ2-5, the V gene TRBV4-1; TRBD2 matches at 7 bases. This CDR3 region has 14 residues. V shed 1 base and J 4 bases; nucleotides not matched to a gene: 3. Germline V CDR1 and CDR2: MGHRA, YSYEKL. The CDR3 DNA reads as TGCGCCAGCAGCCAAGGTGGCGGGGGAGAGACCCAGTACTTC. Residues: CASSQGGGGETQYF.

This sequence joins TRBV5-4 and TRBJ2-7; a possible D gene is TRBD1 (5 bases). Germline assignment: CDR1 SGHNT and CDR2 YYREEE (reference sequence). CDR3 size: 16 residues. The germline V and J ends were trimmed by 3 bases and 4 bases, with 20 bases remaining between them. The CDR3: CASSSIDSLAGYEQYF. In DNA, the CDR3 is TGTGCCAGCAGCTCCATAGACAGTCTGGCAGGGTACGAGCAGTACTTC.

The V and J genes are TRBV5-8 and TRBJ1-1, with TRBD1 matching 7 bases. V dropped 3 bases and J dropped 0; count of bases not matched to a gene: 5. From germline, CDR1 is SGHTS and CDR2 YDEGEE. The CDR3 has 15 amino acids. The CDR3 region is CASSWGGQVNTEAFF. The CDR3 nucleotides read TGTGCCAGCAGCTGGGGCGGACAGGTGAACACTGAAGCTTTCTTT. The full variable domain, its missing parts supplied by reference TRBV5-8 and TRBJ1-1, is EAGVTQSPTHLIKTRGQQATLRCSPISGHTSVYWYQQALGLGLQFLLWYDEGEERNRGNFPPRFSGRQFPNYSSELNVNALELEDSALYLCASSWGGQVNTEAFFGQGTRLTVV.

This sequence joins TRBV13 and TRBJ2-5; 7 bases map to TRBD2. This CDR3 has 14 amino acids. V shed 1 base, J shed 4 bases, and the junction held 3 bases outside the gene matches. CDR1 and CDR2 (germline): PRHDT, FYEKMQ (reference sequence). CDR3 loop: CASSLVGLGETQYF. The CDR3 nucleotides read TGTGCCAGCAGCTTAGTTGGACTAGGAGAGACCCAGTACTTC.

This rearrangement joins TRBV7-9 to TRBJ1-1, with D unclear. The CDR3 spans 12 residues. Germline V CDR1 and CDR2: SEHNR, FQNEAQ (reference sequence). Trimming took off 1 base at V and 8 bases at J, with 8 bases between the two ends. The CDR3 DNA sequence: TGTGCCAGCAGCTTAGTTCTAGAAGAAGCTTTCTTT. This translates into CASSLVLEEAFF. Drawing the rest from reference TRBV7-9 and TRBJ1-1, the complete variable domain is DTGVSQNPRHKITKRGQNVTFRCDPISEHNRLYWYRQTLGQGPEFLTYFQNEAQLEKSRLLSDRFSAERPKGSFSTLEIQRTEQGDSAMYLCASSLVLEEAFFGQGTRLTVV.

The rearrangement uses TRBV4-2 and TRBJ2-7; 9 nucleotides line up with TRBD2. With V trimmed by 1 base and J by 1 base, 2 bases remained unmatched. This CDR3 contains 15 residues. The germline CDR1 and CDR2 sequences are LGHNA and YNFKEQ. Written as DNA, the CDR3 is TGTGCCAGCAGCCAAGTAGCGGGAGATTCCTACGAGCAGTACTTC. Protein: CASSQVAGDSYEQYF.

The chain recombines TRBV7-6 with TRBJ2-3; D is possibly TRBD1 (6 bases). The CDR3 covers 15 residues. In germline, CDR1 is SGHVS, CDR2 FNYEAQ. V was cut by 6 bases and J by 1 base, with 14 bases left in between. DNA for the CDR3: TGTGCCAGCAGTATTACAGGGTCGGGCACAGATACGCAGTATTTT. It translates to CASSITGSGTDTQYF. The complete variable domain, with remaining parts taken from reference TRBV7-6 and TRBJ2-3, reads GAGVSQSPRYKVTKRGQDVALRCDPISGHVSLYWYRQALGQGPEFLTYFNYEAQQDKSGLPNDRFSAERPEGSISTLTIQRTEQRDSAMYRCASSITGSGTDTQYFGPGTRLTVL.

For the CDR3, the DNA is TGTGCCAGCAGCCCCATTGGGCGGGAGCCCCACAATGAGCAGTTCTTC. Residues: CASSPIGREPHNEQFF. The V and J genes are TRBV9 and TRBJ2-1; 7 bases line up with TRBD2. This CDR3 region has 16 residues. J lost 5 bases, V lost 4 bases, and 12 bases had no gene match. CDR1 and CDR2 from the germline V gene are SGDLS and YYNGEE.

The chain couples TRBV15 to TRBJ1-2, with D possibly being TRBD1 (5 bases). Trimming cost V 1 base and J 0 bases, with 12 bases left between them. The CDR3 is 16 residues long. The germline gives CDR1 LNHNV, CDR2 YYDKDF (reference sequence). As DNA, the CDR3 is TGTGCCACCAGCAGAGTTCGGGGGACGGCTAACTATGGCTACACCTTC. Amino acids: CATSRVRGTANYGYTF.

This clone came up once. V and J are TRBV5-5 and TRBJ2-7; D gene ambiguous. V was shortened by 2 bases and J by 2 bases, with 8 bases between the two germline ends. Germline CDR1 is SGHKS and CDR2 is YYEKEE (reference sequence). This CDR3 is built from 13 residues. The CDR3 sequence is CASSFGPPYEQYF. CDR3 nucleotide sequence: TGTGCCAGCAGCTTCGGACCCCCCTACGAGCAGTACTTC.

The chain links TRBV6-1 to TRBJ2-1; D not certain. The germline V and J ends were trimmed by 2 bases and 6 bases, with 8 bases remaining between them. CDR1 and CDR2 (germline): MNHNS, SASEGT. This CDR3 region has 13 residues. For the CDR3, the DNA is TGTGCCAGCAGTGAAAATTGGGGCAATGAGCAGTTCTTC. Translating gives CASSENWGNEQFF.

The chain carries TRBV28 and TRBJ1-2; the match to TRBD1 covers 9 bases. Germline values: CDR1 MDHEN, CDR2 SYDVKM. V shed 5 bases and J 4 bases; nucleotides not matched to a gene: 8. This CDR3 has 15 residues. The CDR3 bases are TGTGCCAGCAGTATCGGACAGGGGAGCCCCTATGGCTACACCTTC. Protein sequence: CASSIGQGSPYGYTF.

The J gene is TRBJ2-2, the V gene TRBV30, with 8 positions matching TRBD1. CDR1 is GTSNPN, CDR2 SVGIG, per germline (reference sequence). Losses at the gene ends were 1 base for V and 0 bases for J; bases not matched to a gene: 7. The CDR3 sequence is 17 residues long. CDR3: CAWSEWETGANTGELFF. In DNA form, the CDR3 reads TGTGCCTGGAGTGAGTGGGAGACAGGGGCGAACACCGGGGAGCTGTTTTTT.

J is TRBJ2-3 and V is TRBV11-3, with 8 bases identical to TRBD2. The germline gives CDR1 SGHNT, CDR2 YENEEA. The trim removed 0 bases at V and 0 bases at J, leaving 8 bases unmatched. The CDR3 sequence is 18 residues long. The CDR3 here is CASSLDDGSGRSTDTQYF. Here the CDR3 DNA reads TGTGCCAGCAGCTTAGATGATGGGAGCGGGAGAAGCACAGATACGCAGTATTTT. Drawing the rest from reference TRBV11-3 and TRBJ2-3, the complete variable domain is EAGVVQSPRYKIIEKKQPVAFWCNPISGHNTLYWYLQNLGQGPELLIRYENEEAVDDSQLPKDRFSAERLKGVDSTLKIQPAELGDSAVYLCASSLDDGSGRSTDTQYFGPGTRLTVL.